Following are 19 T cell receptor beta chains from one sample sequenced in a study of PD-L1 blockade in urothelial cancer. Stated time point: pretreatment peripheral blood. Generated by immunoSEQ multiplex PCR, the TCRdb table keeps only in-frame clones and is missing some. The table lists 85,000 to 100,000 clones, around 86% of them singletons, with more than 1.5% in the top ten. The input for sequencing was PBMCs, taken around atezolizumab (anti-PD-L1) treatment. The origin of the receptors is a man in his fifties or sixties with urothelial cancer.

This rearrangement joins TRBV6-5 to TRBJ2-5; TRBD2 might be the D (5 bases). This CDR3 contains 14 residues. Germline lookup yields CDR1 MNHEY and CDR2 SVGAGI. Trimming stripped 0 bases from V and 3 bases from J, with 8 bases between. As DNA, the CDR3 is TGTGCCAGCAGTTACTCAGGGCGGGAAGAGACCCAGTACTTC. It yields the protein CASSYSGREETQYF.

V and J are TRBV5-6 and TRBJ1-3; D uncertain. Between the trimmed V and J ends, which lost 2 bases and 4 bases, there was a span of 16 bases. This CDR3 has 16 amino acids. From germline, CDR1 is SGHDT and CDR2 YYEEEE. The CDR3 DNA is TGTGCCAGCAGCTTCCGAGGGTCTTTTCGGGGAAACACCATATATTTT. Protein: CASSFRGSFRGNTIYF.

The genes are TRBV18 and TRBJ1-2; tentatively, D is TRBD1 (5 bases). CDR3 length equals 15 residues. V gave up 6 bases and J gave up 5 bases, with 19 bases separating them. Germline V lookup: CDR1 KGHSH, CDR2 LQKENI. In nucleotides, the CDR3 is TGTGCCAGCTCGAGCGGGACCGCCGTCGGGTATGGCTACACCTTC. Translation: CASSSGTAVGYGYTF.

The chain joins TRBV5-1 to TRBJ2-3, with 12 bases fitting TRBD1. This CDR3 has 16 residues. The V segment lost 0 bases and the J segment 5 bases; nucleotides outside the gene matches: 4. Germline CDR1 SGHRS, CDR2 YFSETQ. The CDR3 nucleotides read TGCGCCAGCAGCTTGGCGGGACAGGGGGCGGTAGATACGCAGTATTTT. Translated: CASSLAGQGAVDTQYF.

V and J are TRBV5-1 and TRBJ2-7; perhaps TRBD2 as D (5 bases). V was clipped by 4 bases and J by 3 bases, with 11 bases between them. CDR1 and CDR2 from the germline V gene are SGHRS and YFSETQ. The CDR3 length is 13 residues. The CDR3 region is CASSPGSLYEQYF. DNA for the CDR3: TGCGCCAGCAGCCCGGGATCGCTCTACGAGCAGTACTTC.

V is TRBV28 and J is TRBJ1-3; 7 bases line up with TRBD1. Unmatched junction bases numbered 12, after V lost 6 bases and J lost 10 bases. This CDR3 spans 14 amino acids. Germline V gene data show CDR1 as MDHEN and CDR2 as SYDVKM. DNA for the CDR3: TGTGCCAGCAGCCGAGGACAGGTCGGTGGTACCATATATTTT. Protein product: CASSRGQVGGTIYF.

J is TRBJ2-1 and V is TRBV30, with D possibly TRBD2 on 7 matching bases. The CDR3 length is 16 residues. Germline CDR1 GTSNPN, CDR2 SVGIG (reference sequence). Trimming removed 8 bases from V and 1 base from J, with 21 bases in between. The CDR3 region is CAGEGGGRGSYNEQFF. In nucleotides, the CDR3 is TGTGCCGGGGAGGGGGGCGGGAGAGGGTCCTACAATGAGCAGTTCTTC.

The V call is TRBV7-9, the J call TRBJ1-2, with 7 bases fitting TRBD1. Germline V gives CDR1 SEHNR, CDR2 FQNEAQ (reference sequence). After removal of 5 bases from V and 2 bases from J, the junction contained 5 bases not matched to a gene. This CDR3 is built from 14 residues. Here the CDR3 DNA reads TGTGCCAGCAGCCCCGGGACAGCCAACTATGGCTACACCTTC. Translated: CASSPGTANYGYTF.

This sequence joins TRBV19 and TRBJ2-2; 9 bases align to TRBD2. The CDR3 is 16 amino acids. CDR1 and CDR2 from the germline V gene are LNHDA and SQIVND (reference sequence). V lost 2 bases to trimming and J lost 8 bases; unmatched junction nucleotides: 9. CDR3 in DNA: TGTGCCAGTAGTATAATGGATAGCGGGAGTGTAGGGGAGCTGTTTTTT. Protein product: CASSIMDSGSVGELFF.

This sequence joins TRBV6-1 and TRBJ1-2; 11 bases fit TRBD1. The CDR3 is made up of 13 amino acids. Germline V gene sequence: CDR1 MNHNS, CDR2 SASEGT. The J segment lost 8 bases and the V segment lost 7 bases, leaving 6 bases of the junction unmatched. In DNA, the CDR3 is TGTGCCAGCAACCCGGGACAGGGGGGAGGCTACACCTTC. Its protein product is CASNPGQGGGYTF.

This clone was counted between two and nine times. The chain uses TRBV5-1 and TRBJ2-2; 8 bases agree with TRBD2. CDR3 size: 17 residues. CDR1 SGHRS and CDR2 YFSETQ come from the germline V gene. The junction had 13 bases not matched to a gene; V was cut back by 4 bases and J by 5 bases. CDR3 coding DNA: TGCGCCAGCAGCCTCGCCGGACTAGCCGGTGGAACCGGGGAGCTGTTTTTT. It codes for CASSLAGLAGGTGELFF.

The DNA for the CDR3 is TGCAGCGTCGTTCTAACTACGAACTACGAGCAGTACTTC. The encoded protein is CSVVLTTNYEQYF. The rearrangement uses TRBV29-1 and TRBJ2-7; D not certain. This CDR3 has 13 amino acids. Germline CDR1 and CDR2: SQVTM and ANQGSEA. V lost 6 bases and J 3 bases, leaving 15 bases between the germline ends.

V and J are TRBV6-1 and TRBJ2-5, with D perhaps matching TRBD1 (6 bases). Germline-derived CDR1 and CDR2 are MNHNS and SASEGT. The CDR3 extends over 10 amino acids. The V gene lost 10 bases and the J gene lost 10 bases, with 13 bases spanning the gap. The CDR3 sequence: CATEDSFQYF. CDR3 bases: TGTGCCACCGAGGACAGCTTCCAGTACTTC.

Here the CDR3 DNA reads TGTGCCAGCATTCCTTTACAGGGAGTGGATGAAAAACTGTTTTTT. Translating it yields CASIPLQGVDEKLFF. The J gene is TRBJ1-4, the V gene TRBV2; tentatively, D is TRBD1 (6 bases). This CDR3 has 15 amino acids. V was cut by 7 bases and J by 6 bases, with 18 bases left in between. The germline V gene has CDR1 SNHLY and CDR2 FYNNEI. Full variable domain (outside the CDR3, taken from reference TRBV2 and TRBJ1-4): EPEVTQTPSHQVTQMGQEVILRCVPISNHLYFYWYRQILGQKVEFLVSFYNNEISEKSEIFDDQFSVERPDGSNFTLKIRSTKLEDSAMYFCASIPLQGVDEKLFFGSGTQLSVL.

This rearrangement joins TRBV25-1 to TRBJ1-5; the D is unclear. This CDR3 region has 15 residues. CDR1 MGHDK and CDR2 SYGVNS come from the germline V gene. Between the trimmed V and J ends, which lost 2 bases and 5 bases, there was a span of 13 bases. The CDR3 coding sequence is TGTGCCAGCAGTGAAACCAAAAAGGGAGATCAGCCCCAGCATTTT. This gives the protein CASSETKKGDQPQHF.

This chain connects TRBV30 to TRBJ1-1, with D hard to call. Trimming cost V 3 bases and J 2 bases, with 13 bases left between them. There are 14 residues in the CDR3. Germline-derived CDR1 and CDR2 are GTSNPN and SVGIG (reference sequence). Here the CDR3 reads CAWSGGWGNTEAFF. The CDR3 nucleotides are TGTGCCTGGAGCGGAGGATGGGGAAACACTGAAGCTTTCTTT.

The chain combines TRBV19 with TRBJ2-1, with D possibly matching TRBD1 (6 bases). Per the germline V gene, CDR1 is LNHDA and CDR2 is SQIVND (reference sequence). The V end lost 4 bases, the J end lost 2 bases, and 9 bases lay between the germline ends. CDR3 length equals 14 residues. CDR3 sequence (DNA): TGTGCCAGTAGTACCCAGGGGACCTACAATGAGCAGTTCTTC. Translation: CASSTQGTYNEQFF.

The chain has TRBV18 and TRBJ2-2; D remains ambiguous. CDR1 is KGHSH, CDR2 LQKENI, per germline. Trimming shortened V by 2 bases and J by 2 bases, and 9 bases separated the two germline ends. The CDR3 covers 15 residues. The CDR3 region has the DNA TGTGCCAGCTCACCAGGGCAGCCTAACACCGGGGAGCTGTTTTTT. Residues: CASSPGQPNTGELFF.

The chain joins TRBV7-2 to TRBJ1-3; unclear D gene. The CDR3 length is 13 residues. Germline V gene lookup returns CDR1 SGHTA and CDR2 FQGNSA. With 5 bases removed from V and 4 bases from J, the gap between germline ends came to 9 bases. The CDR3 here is CASSPGRGNTIYF. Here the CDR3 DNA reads TGTGCCAGCAGCCCTGGCAGGGGAAACACCATATATTTT.